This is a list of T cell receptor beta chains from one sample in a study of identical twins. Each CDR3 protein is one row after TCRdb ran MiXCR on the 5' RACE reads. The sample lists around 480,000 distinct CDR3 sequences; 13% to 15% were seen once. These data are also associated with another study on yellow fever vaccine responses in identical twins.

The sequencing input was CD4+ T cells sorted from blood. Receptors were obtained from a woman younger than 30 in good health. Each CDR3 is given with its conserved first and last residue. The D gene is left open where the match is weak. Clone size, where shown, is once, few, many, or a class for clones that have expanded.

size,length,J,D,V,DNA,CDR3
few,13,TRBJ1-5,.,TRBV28,TGTGCCATCCAGAACCTTAGGAATCAGCCCCAGCATTTT,CAIQNLRNQPQHF
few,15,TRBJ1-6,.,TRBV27,TGTGCCAGCAGTTTATGGGAGGGTGTCAATTCACCCCTCCACTTT,CASSLWEGVNSPLHF
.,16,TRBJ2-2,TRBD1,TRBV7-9,TGTGCCAGCAGCGGACAGGGGGGAATGGGCACCGGGGAGCTGTTTTTT,CASSGQGGMGTGELFF
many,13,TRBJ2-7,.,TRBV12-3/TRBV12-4,TGTGCCAGCAGTTTGAACAGGGAATACGAGCAGTACTTC,CASSLNREYEQYF
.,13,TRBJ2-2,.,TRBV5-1,TGCGCCAGCAGCATAACAAACACCGGGGAGCTGTTTTTT,CASSITNTGELFF
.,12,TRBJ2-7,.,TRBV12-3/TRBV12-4,TGTGCCAGCAGGTGGGGTGGGCTGGCCACCAACTTC,CASRWGGLATNF
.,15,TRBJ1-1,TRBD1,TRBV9,TGTGCCAGCAGCGTCAGGGACAGGTTGAACACTGAAGCTTTCTTT,CASSVRDRLNTEAFF
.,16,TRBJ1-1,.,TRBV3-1,TGTGCCAGCAGCCAAGCGTACCAGGGAATGAACACTGAAGCTTTCTTT,CASSQAYQGMNTEAFF
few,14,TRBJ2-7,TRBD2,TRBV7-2,TGTGCCAGCAGCGTTAGCGGGAGGGCCGATGAGCAGTACTTC,CASSVSGRADEQYF
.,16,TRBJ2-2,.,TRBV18,TGTGCCAGCTCACCACCGGGCCGTGACATCACCGGGGAGCTGTTTTTT,CASSPPGRDITGELFF
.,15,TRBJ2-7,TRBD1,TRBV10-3,TGTGCCACCGGCCAAACCGGGACAGGGGTTTACGAGCAGTACTTC,CATGQTGTGVYEQYF
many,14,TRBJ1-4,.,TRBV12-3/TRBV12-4,TGTGCCAGCAGTTTGCGAGGGTCCGATGAAAAACTGTTTTTT,CASSLRGSDEKLFF
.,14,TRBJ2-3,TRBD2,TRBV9,TGTGCCAGCAGCGTAGGTGGGGGGGCAGATACGCAGTATTTT,CASSVGGGADTQYF
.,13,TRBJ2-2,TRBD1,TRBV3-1,TGTGCCAGCAGCCGGGACAGGGAAAGGCTGCTGTTTTTT,CASSRDRERLLFF
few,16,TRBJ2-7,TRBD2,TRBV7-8,TGTGCCAGCAGCCGGGGACTAGCGGGAGGGATATTCGAGCAGTACTTC,CASSRGLAGGIFEQYF
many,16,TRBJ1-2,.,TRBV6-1,TGTGCCAGCAGCATTACGATCGGGGAGGGAGTATCTGGCTACACCTTC,CASSITIGEGVSGYTF
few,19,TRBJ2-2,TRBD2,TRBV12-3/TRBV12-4,TGTGCCAGCAGTTTAGTGAATTTGAGACTAGCGGCAATAACCGGGGAGCTGTTTTTT,CASSLVNLRLAAITGELFF
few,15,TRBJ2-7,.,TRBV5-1,TGCGCCAGCAGCCCGTCAGGGGCAGGGATCGACGAGCAGTACTTC,CASSPSGAGIDEQYF
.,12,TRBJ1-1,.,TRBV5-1,TGCGCCAGCAGTGGGGTTAGGACTGAAGCTTTCTTT,CASSGVRTEAFF
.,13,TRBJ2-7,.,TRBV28,TGTGCCAGCAAACTAGGGACACCGTACGAGCAGTACTTC,CASKLGTPYEQYF
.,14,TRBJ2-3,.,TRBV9,TGTGCCAGCAGCGCCCTCCCGGCGTTCGATACGCAGTATTTT,CASSALPAFDTQYF
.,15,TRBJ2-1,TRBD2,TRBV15,TGTGCCACCAGCATCACTAGCGGGAGCTACAATGAGCAGTTCTTC,CATSITSGSYNEQFF
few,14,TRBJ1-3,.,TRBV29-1,TGCAGCGTTGGCGGTGGGGGCTCTGGAAACACCATATATTTT,CSVGGGGSGNTIYF
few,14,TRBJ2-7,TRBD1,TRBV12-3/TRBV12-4,TGTGCCAGCAGTTTTGGGCAGGGGGCTAACGAGCAGTACTTC,CASSFGQGANEQYF
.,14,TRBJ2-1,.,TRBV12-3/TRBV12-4,TGTGCCAGCAGTATCAGGAGTGGGATCAATGAGCAGTTCTTC,CASSIRSGINEQFF
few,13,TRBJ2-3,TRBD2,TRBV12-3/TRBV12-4,TGTGCCAGCGCTGGCGGGGGAAGAGATACGCAGTATTTT,CASAGGGRDTQYF
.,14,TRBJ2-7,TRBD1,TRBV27,TGTGCCAGCACCAGGACAGGGGCTGGCTACGAGCAGTACTTC,CASTRTGAGYEQYF
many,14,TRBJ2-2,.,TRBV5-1,TGCGCCAGCAGCTCGAATACAGGAACCGGGGAGCTGTTTTTT,CASSSNTGTGELFF
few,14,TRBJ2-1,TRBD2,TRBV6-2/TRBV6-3,TGTGCCAGCGTAATAGCGGGAGACTACAATGAGCAGTTCTTC,CASVIAGDYNEQFF
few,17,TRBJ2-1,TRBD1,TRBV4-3,TGCGCCAGCAGCCAAGCCCCCGGCAGGGGGCTCGTCAATGAGCAGTTCTTC,CASSQAPGRGLVNEQFF
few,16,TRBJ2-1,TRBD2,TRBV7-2,TGTGCCAGCAGAAGAAGTGGGACTAGTTCCTACAATGAGCAGTTCTTC,CASRRSGTSSYNEQFF
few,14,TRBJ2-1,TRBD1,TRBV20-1,TGCAGTTGGCCGGGACAGAGCTCCTACAATGAGCAGTTCTTC,CSWPGQSSYNEQFF
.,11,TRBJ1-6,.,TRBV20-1,TGCAGTGCTGCGGGGGATTCACCCCTCCACTTT,CSAAGDSPLHF
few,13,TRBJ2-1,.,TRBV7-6,TGTGCCAGCAGCTTAGTTTTGGGGAGTGAGCAGTTCTTC,CASSLVLGSEQFF
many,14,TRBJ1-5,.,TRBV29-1,TGCAGCGTTGTTGAAATCGGATCAAATCAGCCCCAGCATTTT,CSVVEIGSNQPQHF
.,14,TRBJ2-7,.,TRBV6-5,TGTGCCAGCAGTTACCGGCACGCGCCCTACGAGCAGTACTTC,CASSYRHAPYEQYF
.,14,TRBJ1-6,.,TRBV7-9,TGTGCCAGCAGCTTCGAGGGGACCAATTCACCCCTCCACTTT,CASSFEGTNSPLHF
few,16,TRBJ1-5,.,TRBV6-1,TGTGCCAGCAGTGAATTTTCTGCCTATAGCAATCAGCCCCAGCATTTT,CASSEFSAYSNQPQHF
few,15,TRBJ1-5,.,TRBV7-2,TGTGCCAGCAGCTTAGGGACACAAAGCAATCAGCCCCAGCATTTT,CASSLGTQSNQPQHF
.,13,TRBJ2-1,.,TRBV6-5,TGTGCCAGCAGTTACGGTAGAAAGAATGAGCAGTTCTTC,CASSYGRKNEQFF
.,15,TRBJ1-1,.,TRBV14,TGTGCCAGCAGCCGCAGCGGGGCCTTGAACACTGAAGCTTTCTTT,CASSRSGALNTEAFF
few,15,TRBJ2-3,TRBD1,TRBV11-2,TGTGCCAGCAGCTCCACGGGACAGGGCTCAGATACGCAGTATTTT,CASSSTGQGSDTQYF
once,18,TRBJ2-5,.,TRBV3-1,TGTGCCAGCAGCCAGGTCAAGACCGGGACGGCGGCCCAAGAGACCCAGTACTTC,CASSQVKTGTAAQETQYF
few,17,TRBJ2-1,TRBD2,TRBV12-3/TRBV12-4,TGTGCCAGCACCTCTGCTCCGGGCCAGCGGGAAGAGAATGAGCAGTTCTTC,CASTSAPGQREENEQFF
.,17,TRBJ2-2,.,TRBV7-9,TGTGCCAGCAGCCCCATGTTAGGCGGGACAGACACCGGGGAGCTGTTTTTT,CASSPMLGGTDTGELFF
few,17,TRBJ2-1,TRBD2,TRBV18,TGTGCCAGCTCACGCCCCGGAGGGGCGGGAGTGGTAGATGAGCAGTTCTTC,CASSRPGGAGVVDEQFF
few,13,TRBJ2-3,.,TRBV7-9,TGTGCCAGCAGCTTCTCTCTCACAGATACGCAGTATTTT,CASSFSLTDTQYF
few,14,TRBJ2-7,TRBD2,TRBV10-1,TGCGCCAGCAGTGACTTAGCGGGAGCCCACGAGCAGTACTTC,CASSDLAGAHEQYF
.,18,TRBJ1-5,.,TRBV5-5,TGTGCCAGCAGCTCGGGGATCGCGGGTAGTGTTAGCAATCAGCCCCAGCATTTT,CASSSGIAGSVSNQPQHF